One sample yielded the 27 T cell receptor beta chains listed below, sequenced in a study of identical twins. TCRdb re-derived calls from the 5' RACE reads in MiXCR, one entry per CDR3 protein. This table holds about 690,000 distinct CDR3 sequences, 21% found once. These data were also reused for a study on T cells expressing NK-cell markers.

Source material: PBMCs. All receptors come from a young woman in good health.

The sample holds a few counts of this clonotype. The rearrangement uses TRBV7-3 and TRBJ2-5, with D possibly being TRBD1 or TRBD2 (5 bases each). Per the germline V gene, CDR1 is SGHTA and CDR2 is FQGTGA. V lost 5 bases and J lost 5, with 12 bases in between. This CDR3 contains 13 residues. In DNA, the CDR3 is TGTGCCAGCAGCGGTTACAGGAGGGAGACCCAGTACTTC. Translated, it gives CASSGYRRETQYF.

The V and J genes are TRBV20-1 and TRBJ1-2; D is undetermined. The V gene's germline CDR1 is DFQATT and CDR2 SNEGSKA (reference sequence). The CDR3 has 13 residues. The CDR3 DNA reads as TGCAGCGCAAACCCTGGAACTAACTATGGCTACACCTTC. Protein product: CSANPGTNYGYTF.

The chain combines TRBV19 with TRBJ1-4; D is possibly TRBD1 (5 bases). The germline CDR1 and CDR2 sequences are LNHDA and SQIVND (reference sequence). The CDR3 covers 13 residues. V lost 10 bases and J 7 bases, leaving 16 bases between the germline ends. The CDR3 loop reads CATMGQRREKLFF. CDR3 bases: TGTGCCACTATGGGGCAGCGTCGTGAAAAACTGTTTTTT. The full variable domain, completed using reference TRBV19 and TRBJ1-4, is DGGITQSPKYLFRKEGQNVTLSCEQNLNHDAMYWYRQDPGQGLRLIYYSQIVNDFQKGDIAEGYSVSREKKESFPLTVTSAQKNPTAFYLCATMGQRREKLFFGSGTQLSVL.

This clonotype was picked up a small number of times. The chain joins TRBV12-3 or TRBV12-4 to TRBJ2-1; D not resolved. V was cut by 6 bases and J by 0 bases, with 12 bases left in between. There are 15 residues in the CDR3. DNA for the CDR3: TGTGCCAGCAGGTTGAGCCGCGCCTCCTACAATGAGCAGTTCTTC. It yields the protein CASRLSRASYNEQFF.

A few counts support this clonotype. The chain employs TRBV4-3 and TRBJ2-5; D is ambiguous. This CDR3 has 15 residues. The V and J ends lost 4 bases and 5 bases respectively, with 17 bases between them. The germline gives CDR1 LGHNA, CDR2 YSLEER. The CDR3 loop is CASSPEAPTRETQYF. The CDR3 DNA follows: TGCGCCAGCAGCCCCGAAGCACCCACGCGGGAGACCCAGTACTTC.

There are a few counts of this clonotype. This chain links TRBV7-7 with TRBJ2-3; D remains ambiguous. Germline CDR1 is SSHAT and CDR2 is FNYEAQ (reference sequence). The CDR3 length is 13 residues. V was shortened by 5 bases and J by 3 bases, with 9 bases between the two germline ends. The chain's CDR3 is CASSPTRTDTQYF. CDR3 nucleotides: TGTGCCAGCAGCCCAACACGGACAGATACGCAGTATTTT.

This clonotype showed up just a few times. In nucleotides, the CDR3 is TGTGCCAGCAGTTACTCCGGCGCGGGAGGTATCTACGAGCAGTACTTC. This sequence encodes CASSYSGAGGIYEQYF. The chain couples TRBV6-2 or TRBV6-3 to TRBJ2-7; 8 bases map to TRBD2. Trimming took 0 bases from V and 3 from J; bases not matched to a gene: 7. Germline loops: CDR1 MNHEY, CDR2 SVGEGT. CDR3 length: 16 residues.

This clonotype has only a few counts. The rearrangement links TRBV9 to TRBJ2-5, with D maybe TRBD1 (5 bases). In germline, CDR1 is SGDLS, CDR2 YYNGEE. Trimming took 0 bases from V and 1 from J, leaving 10 bases between them. CDR3 length equals 15 residues. CDR3 bases: TGTGCCAGCAGCGTAGCGCAGGGATTCCAAGAGACCCAGTACTTC. Translating it yields CASSVAQGFQETQYF.

The chain combines TRBV3-1 with TRBJ2-3, with a weak D call TRBD2 (5 bases). V lost 1 base and J lost 5, with 10 bases in between. The CDR3 runs to 14 residues. CDR1 is LGHDT and CDR2 is YNNKEL in the germline V gene (reference sequence). The DNA for the CDR3 is TGTGCCAGCAGCCAAGCCGTCGGAGGAGATACGCAGTATTTT. This translates into CASSQAVGGDTQYF.

The rearrangement uses TRBV7-8 and TRBJ2-3; 11 positions match TRBD2. Germline CDR1 and CDR2: SGHVS and FQNEAQ. The CDR3 spans 15 residues. Trimming took 3 bases from V and 5 from J; bases not matched to a gene: 4. The CDR3 DNA sequence: TGTGCCAGCAGCTTTCTAGCGGGGGGCAGAGATACGCAGTATTTT. Amino acid sequence: CASSFLAGGRDTQYF.

This clonotype was observed a few times. The rearrangement uses TRBV20-1 and TRBJ2-1; no firm D call. CDR1 is DFQATT, CDR2 SNEGSKA, per germline (reference sequence). The CDR3 has 13 residues. The germline V and J ends were trimmed by 3 bases and 8 bases, with 14 bases remaining between them. The CDR3: CSASVPLDDEQFF. CDR3 DNA sequence: TGCAGTGCTAGCGTCCCTCTGGATGATGAGCAGTTCTTC.

This clonotype was counted only a few times. The genes are TRBV9 and TRBJ2-5; a weak D match, TRBD2 (5 bases). Trimming removed 2 bases at V and 5 bases at J, with 16 bases between. Germline V gene data show CDR1 as SGDLS and CDR2 as YYNGEE. There are 15 residues in the CDR3. The CDR3 spells CASSVAEGRGETQYF. DNA for the CDR3: TGTGCCAGCAGCGTGGCCGAAGGGCGCGGGGAGACCCAGTACTTC.

A few counts support this clonotype. The chain joins TRBV12-3 or TRBV12-4 to TRBJ2-2; possibly TRBD1 for D (5 bases). V was cut by 5 bases and J by 7 bases, with 8 bases left in between. The length of the CDR3 is 12 residues. CDR3: CASSRRVGELFF. In nucleotides, the CDR3 is TGTGCCAGCAGTCGCAGGGTCGGGGAGCTGTTTTTT.

J is TRBJ2-7 and V is TRBV7-2, with a possible D match to TRBD2 (5 bases). CDR3 length: 14 residues. Trimming took off 1 base at V and 3 bases at J, with 10 bases between the two ends. From germline, CDR1 is SGHTA and CDR2 FQGNSA. The CDR3 region has the DNA TGTGCCAGCAGCTTAGTATCCGGGGTCTACGAGCAGTACTTC. It specifies CASSLVSGVYEQYF.

This clonotype was counted only a few times. The CDR3 region is CASSLVPSVPYEQYF. CDR3 DNA: TGCGCCAGCAGCTTGGTTCCAAGCGTCCCCTACGAGCAGTACTTC. The chain has TRBV5-1 and TRBJ2-7; D remains ambiguous. The CDR3 totals 15 residues. The ends were cut back, 0 bases at V and 2 bases at J, with 12 bases in the middle. CDR1 SGHRS and CDR2 YFSETQ come from the germline V gene.

The chain couples TRBV20-1 to TRBJ2-3, with 11 positions matching TRBD2. The CDR3 covers 15 residues. Germline V gene sequence: CDR1 DFQATT, CDR2 SNEGSKA (reference sequence). With 1 base clipped from V and 0 bases from J, the junction kept 0 bases outside the gene matches. The CDR3 reads CSARGLAGSTDTQYF. CDR3 in DNA: TGCAGTGCTAGAGGACTAGCGGGAAGCACAGATACGCAGTATTTT.

This clonotype was recorded a few times. V and J are TRBV20-1 and TRBJ1-2; D remains ambiguous. This CDR3 is 13 amino acids long. Trimming pared 6 bases from V and 5 bases from J, leaving 16 bases between. Germline V gene sequence: CDR1 DFQATT, CDR2 SNEGSKA (reference sequence). CDR3 in DNA: TGCAGTGCGCCTACCGGGAGCGAATATGGCTACACCTTC. Translated, it gives CSAPTGSEYGYTF.

This clonotype was observed many times. The chain carries TRBV15 and TRBJ2-7, with 7 bases matching TRBD1. This CDR3 spans 13 amino acids. The V and J ends lost 1 base and 4 bases, in that order; junction bases with no gene match: 1. Per germline, CDR1 LNHNV and CDR2 YYDKDF (reference sequence). DNA of the CDR3: TGTGCCACCAGCAGAGGGACAGGTTACGAGCAGTACTTC. This gives the protein CATSRGTGYEQYF.

In its sample, this clonotype was seen a few times. The chain joins TRBV27 to TRBJ2-1; TRBD1 agrees at 8 bases. The CDR3 covers 15 residues. The V gene's germline CDR1 is MNHEY and CDR2 SMNVEV (reference sequence). Trimming at V came to 7 bases and at J to 9 bases, leaving 14 bases not matched to a gene. Here the CDR3 reads CASNAAGGMGTEQFF. The CDR3 coding sequence is TGTGCCAGCAACGCGGCAGGGGGCATGGGAACTGAGCAGTTCTTC.

The rearrangement joins TRBV5-6 to TRBJ2-1; 9 positions agree with TRBD2. Germline-derived CDR1 and CDR2 are SGHDT and YYEEEE. This CDR3 comprises 18 residues. The V and J ends lost 6 bases and 5 bases, in that order; junction bases with no gene match: 18. The CDR3 coding sequence is TGTGCCAGCACCCCGCGGTCTTGGTCAGGACTAGCGAACAATGAGCAGTTCTTC. The encoded protein is CASTPRSWSGLANNEQFF. Together with reference TRBV5-6 and TRBJ2-1, the CDR3 gives the full variable domain: DAGVTQSPTHLIKTRGQQVTLRCSPKSGHDTVSWYQQALGQGPQFIFQYYEEEERQRGNFPDRFSGHQFPNYSSELNVNALLLGDSALYLCASTPRSWSGLANNEQFFGPGTRLTVL.

The gene calls are TRBV5-1 and TRBJ2-5, with D hard to call. V lost 1 base and J lost 0, with 4 bases in between. Looked up from germline, CDR1 is SGHRS and CDR2 is YFSETQ. This CDR3 contains 13 residues. Here the CDR3 DNA reads TGCGCCAGCAGCTTGTCGGACCAAGAGACCCAGTACTTC. Its protein product is CASSLSDQETQYF.

This clonotype was counted a few times. This rearrangement joins TRBV12-3 or TRBV12-4 to TRBJ2-1; 9 bases are shared with TRBD1. There are 15 residues in the CDR3. V lost 0 bases to trimming and J lost 8 bases; unmatched junction nucleotides: 5. CDR3 amino acids: CASSLALTGGHEQFF. For the CDR3, the DNA is TGTGCCAGCAGTTTAGCGTTAACAGGGGGCCATGAGCAGTTCTTC.

The chain is built from TRBV20-1 and TRBJ2-1; TRBD2 aligns across 12 bases. After removal of 3 bases from V and 3 bases from J, the junction contained 9 bases not matched to a gene. The V gene's germline CDR1 is DFQATT and CDR2 SNEGSKA (reference sequence). The CDR3 is made up of 17 amino acids. The CDR3, as DNA: TGCAGTGCTAGGGTAACCCTAGCGGGGGGGATCTACAATGAGCAGTTCTTC. Its translation is CSARVTLAGGIYNEQFF.

The chain combines TRBV6-2 or TRBV6-3 with TRBJ2-7; TRBD2 matches 12 bases. Germline CDR1 is MNHEY and CDR2 is SVGEGT. The CDR3 is 15 residues long. V shed 1 base, J shed 7 bases, and the junction held 5 bases outside the gene matches. This CDR3 reads CASSYLWTSGIEQYF. CDR3 DNA: TGTGCCAGCAGTTACTTGTGGACTAGCGGGATTGAGCAGTACTTC.

The chain couples TRBV20-1 to TRBJ1-5, with D unclear. The germline V gene has CDR1 DFQATT and CDR2 SNEGSKA (reference sequence). The CDR3 consists of 17 residues. Trimming stripped 1 base from V and 7 bases from J, with 23 bases between. CDR3 sequence: CSARGFGKGLVSQPQHF. The CDR3, as DNA: TGCAGTGCTAGAGGGTTCGGAAAAGGGCTCGTATCCCAGCCCCAGCATTTT.

This clonotype was detected a few times. The gene calls are TRBV5-1 and TRBJ2-3, with 7 bases matching TRBD1. V lost 7 bases, J lost 2 bases, and 4 bases stayed unmatched. CDR3 length: 13 amino acids. Germline V CDR1 and CDR2: SGHRS, YFSETQ. CDR3 region: CASSGTDTDTQYF. In DNA form, the CDR3 reads TGCGCCAGCTCCGGGACAGACACAGATACGCAGTATTTT.

The rearrangement uses TRBV10-3 and TRBJ2-1, with 11 bases matching TRBD2. There are 15 residues in the CDR3. The V segment lost 3 bases and the J segment 6 bases; nucleotides outside the gene matches: 4. The germline V gene has CDR1 ENHRY and CDR2 SYGVKD. CDR3: CAISDLAGGSNEQFF. The CDR3 nucleotides are TGTGCCATCAGTGATCTAGCGGGGGGTAGCAATGAGCAGTTCTTC.